What follows are 17 T cell receptor beta chains derived from one specimen sequenced in a study of blood T cell repertoires in COVID-19. Generated by immunoSEQ multiplex PCR, the TCRdb table keeps only in-frame clones and is missing some. The table lists 80,000 to 95,000 clones, over 80% of them singletons. Sequencing was performed on peripheral blood. All receptors derive from a woman older than 75 with active or convalescent COVID-19.

J is TRBJ1-3 and V is TRBV18; 7 bases agree with TRBD1. The CDR3 consists of 15 residues. V dropped 3 bases and J dropped 4; count of bases not matched to a gene: 6. The germline V gene encodes CDR1 KGHSH and CDR2 LQKENI. The CDR3 coding sequence is TGTGCCAGCTCACCGGGACAGCAAATAGGAAACACCATATATTTT. Translated, it gives CASSPGQQIGNTIYF.

The chain combines TRBV30 with TRBJ2-1; D is perhaps TRBD1 (5 bases). The CDR3 totals 18 residues. The ends were cut back, 2 bases at V and 1 base at J, with 21 bases in the middle. The germline CDR1 and CDR2 sequences are GTSNPN and SVGIG (reference sequence). In DNA, the CDR3 is TGTGCCTGGAGTTCCTACTATAGGGGCGATCTATCCTACAATGAGCAGTTCTTC. Its protein is CAWSSYYRGDLSYNEQFF. Together with reference TRBV30 and TRBJ2-1, the CDR3 gives the full variable domain: SQTIHQWPATLVQPVGSPLSLECTVEGTSNPNLYWYRQAAGRGLQLLFYSVGIGQISSEVPQNLSASRPQDRQFILSSKKLLLSDSGFYLCAWSSYYRGDLSYNEQFFGPGTRLTVL.

The chain combines TRBV2 with TRBJ1-5, with 8 bases aligning to TRBD1. Germline CDR1 is SNHLY and CDR2 is FYNNEI. The CDR3 covers 15 residues. J gave up 4 bases and V 4 bases, and 6 bases lay outside the gene matches. In DNA form, the CDR3 reads TGTGCCAGCAGTGGAGGAACAGGGGGGAATCAGCCCCAGCATTTT. It specifies CASSGGTGGNQPQHF.

This clone was found once. The chain links TRBV24-1 to TRBJ2-2; tentatively, D is TRBD1 (5 bases). The V gene's germline CDR1 is KGHDR and CDR2 SFDVKD. CDR3 length: 15 amino acids. With 0 bases removed from V and 5 bases from J, the gap between germline ends came to 9 bases. Here the CDR3 DNA reads TGTGCCACCAGTGATTTGACAGGACGTACCGGGGAGCTGTTTTTT. Encoded protein: CATSDLTGRTGELFF.

This clone was recorded only once. The J gene is TRBJ1-1, the V gene TRBV11-2, with 7 bases lining up with TRBD1. The CDR3 is 15 amino acids. Germline V gene sequence: CDR1 SGHAT, CDR2 FQNNGV. Trimming at V came to 2 bases and at J to 8 bases, leaving 11 bases not matched to a gene. CDR3 sequence: CASSLLIGAGGEAFF. CDR3 DNA: TGTGCCAGCAGCTTATTAATCGGGGCAGGGGGAGAAGCTTTCTTT.

The DNA for the CDR3 is TGCGCCAGCAGCGGGGGGACAGACACATATGGCTACACCTTC. This translates into CASSGGTDTYGYTF. The chain recombines TRBV5-1 with TRBJ1-2; 7 bases are shared with TRBD1. This CDR3 has 14 amino acids. The germline gives CDR1 SGHRS, CDR2 YFSETQ. The trim removed 4 bases at V and 5 bases at J, leaving 8 bases unmatched.

This rearrangement joins TRBV28 to TRBJ1-1; 9 nucleotides agree with TRBD1. Per the germline V gene, CDR1 is MDHEN and CDR2 is SYDVKM. The CDR3 consists of 13 residues. Germline trimming cut 4 bases from V and 9 bases from J; bases unmatched to any gene: 6. The chain's CDR3 is CASSSRGQGKAFF. The CDR3 nucleotides are TGTGCCAGCAGTTCCAGGGGACAGGGAAAAGCTTTCTTT.

V is TRBV6-2 or TRBV6-3 and J is TRBJ2-5; D not certain. Looked up from germline, CDR1 is MNHEY and CDR2 is SVGEGT. The V end was cut by 6 bases, the J end by 4 bases, with 9 bases between. This CDR3 is built from 12 residues. CDR3 sequence: CASSPGGETQYF. CDR3 sequence (DNA): TGTGCCAGCAGCCCAGGCGGAGAGACCCAGTACTTC.

The chain employs TRBV10-3 and TRBJ1-6, with no clear D. The CDR3 runs 14 residues. The ends were cut back, 6 bases at V and 7 bases at J, with 13 bases in the middle. Germline values: CDR1 ENHRY, CDR2 SYGVKD. CDR3 in DNA: TGTGCCATCAGAAATAATGGGCAGAATTCACCCCTCCACTTT. Protein: CAIRNNGQNSPLHF.

The J gene is TRBJ2-3, the V gene TRBV11-3, with 10 nucleotides matching TRBD2. The CDR3 is made up of 14 amino acids. Germline CDR1 and CDR2: SGHNT and YENEEA. The J segment lost 6 bases and the V segment lost 5 bases, leaving 5 bases of the junction unmatched. CDR3 protein: CASSRGLAADTQYF. The CDR3 nucleotides read TGTGCCAGCAGCCGAGGACTAGCGGCCGATACGCAGTATTTT. Full variable domain (outside the CDR3, taken from reference TRBV11-3 and TRBJ2-3): EAGVVQSPRYKIIEKKQPVAFWCNPISGHNTLYWYLQNLGQGPELLIRYENEEAVDDSQLPKDRFSAERLKGVDSTLKIQPAELGDSAVYLCASSRGLAADTQYFGPGTRLTVL.

CDR3 sequence reads: CASSHQGARKLFF. The DNA of the CDR3 is TGTGCCAGCAGCCACCAGGGGGCGCGAAAACTGTTTTTT. This chain joins TRBV3-1 (or the pseudogene TRBV3-2) and TRBJ1-4; 8 nucleotides align to TRBD1. Germline V gene lookup returns CDR1 LGHDT and CDR2 YNNKEL (reference sequence). V lost 3 bases and J lost 10; bases outside the gene matches: 4. The CDR3 extends over 13 amino acids.

The V and J genes are TRBV2 and TRBJ2-3; 11 nucleotides align to TRBD2. Per the germline V gene, CDR1 is SNHLY and CDR2 is FYNNEI. This CDR3 comprises 18 residues. The junction had 12 bases not matched to a gene; V was cut back by 7 bases and J by 0 bases. The CDR3 region is CASTLLAGVPSSTDTQYF. In DNA, the CDR3 is TGTGCCAGCACGCTACTAGCGGGGGTCCCATCTAGCACAGATACGCAGTATTTT.

The chain carries TRBV11-3 and TRBJ1-1, with 8 bases lining up with TRBD1. CDR1 is SGHNT, CDR2 YENEEA, per germline. The CDR3 has 13 amino acids. V shed 0 bases and J 14 bases; nucleotides not matched to a gene: 8. The CDR3 sequence is CASSLDHPDREFF. Written as DNA, the CDR3 is TGTGCCAGCAGCTTAGATCACCCGGACAGGGAATTCTTT.

The chain links TRBV9 to TRBJ1-2; D uncertain. CDR3 size: 15 residues. CDR1 and CDR2 from the germline V gene are SGDLS and YYNGEE. V shed 4 bases and J shed 4 bases, with 17 bases lying between them. CDR3 residues: CASSLSTAEIYGYTF. DNA for the CDR3: TGTGCCAGCAGCCTATCTACCGCCGAAATCTATGGCTACACCTTC.

This sequence joins TRBV19 and TRBJ2-3; a possible D gene is TRBD1 (6 bases). The germline V gene has CDR1 LNHDA and CDR2 SQIVND (reference sequence). V was cut by 5 bases and J by 6 bases, with 12 bases left in between. The CDR3 is 13 residues long. The CDR3 DNA is TGTGCCAGTAGTTCCGACAGGCAGGATACGCAGTATTTT. Amino acid sequence: CASSSDRQDTQYF. Full variable domain (remainder filled in from reference TRBV19 and TRBJ2-3): DGGITQSPKYLFRKEGQNVTLSCEQNLNHDAMYWYRQDPGQGLRLIYYSQIVNDFQKGDIAEGYSVSREKKESFPLTVTSAQKNPTAFYLCASSSDRQDTQYFGPGTRLTVL.

The CDR3 reads CAISEAGQPQHF. CDR3 DNA sequence: TGTGCCATCAGTGAGGCCGGGCAGCCCCAGCATTTT. The chain employs TRBV10-3 and TRBJ1-5; D gene uncertain. CDR3 length equals 12 residues. Germline V gene sequence: CDR1 ENHRY, CDR2 SYGVKD. V was shortened by 2 bases and J by 7 bases, with 6 bases between the two germline ends.

CDR3 residues: CASSWYRTGNPDTQYF. The CDR3 DNA is TGTGCCAGCAGTTGGTACAGGACAGGGAATCCAGATACGCAGTATTTT. The chain has TRBV27 and TRBJ2-3; 8 bases are a match to TRBD1. Germline CDR1 reads MNHEY; CDR2 reads SMNVEV (reference sequence). The CDR3 contains 16 residues. V gave up 4 bases and J gave up 4 bases; unmatched junction bases: 10.